This T cell receptor (beta chain) was documented in a study of regulatory T cells in long-lasting Graves disease. Arm-PCR with iRepertoire HTBI primers amplified the CDR3 regions for these TCR beta libraries. TCRdb called the multiplex PCR reads again in MiXCR, with one record for every CDR3 protein. The table has around 250,000 distinct CDR3 sequences, around 19% seen once. There are a few counts of this clonotype. The V end was cut by 2 bases, the J end by 6 bases, with 10 bases between. The CDR3 consists of 13 residues. Sample time point: newly diagnosed GD, antithyroid drugs for less than 3 months. Scientists built the TCR library using RNA that was extracted from PBMCs. These records were also assigned to another study, of T cells in Graves' hyperthyroidism and ophthalmopathy.

The TCR comes from a woman aged 25-40 years with Graves disease. This sample comprised peripheral blood mononuclear cells (PBMCs), obtained at new diagnosis, from a patient treated with antithyroid drugs. The V call is TRBV12-3 or TRBV12-4, the J call TRBJ1-2, with D uncertain. CDR3 sequence: CASSLNLGDGYTF. Written as DNA, the CDR3 is TGTGCCAGCAGTTTAAACCTCGGGGATGGCTACACCTTC.